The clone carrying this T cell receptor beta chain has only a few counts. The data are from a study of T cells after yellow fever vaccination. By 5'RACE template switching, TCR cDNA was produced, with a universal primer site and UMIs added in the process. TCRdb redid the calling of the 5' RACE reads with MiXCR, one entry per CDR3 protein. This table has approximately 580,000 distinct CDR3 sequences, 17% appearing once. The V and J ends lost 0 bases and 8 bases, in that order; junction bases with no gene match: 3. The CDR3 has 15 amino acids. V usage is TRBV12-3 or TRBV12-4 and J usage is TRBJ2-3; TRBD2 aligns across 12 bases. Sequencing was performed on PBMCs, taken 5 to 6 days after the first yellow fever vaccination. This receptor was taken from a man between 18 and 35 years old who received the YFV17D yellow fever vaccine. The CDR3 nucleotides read TGTGCCAGCAGTTTAGCGCGACTAGCGGGGGTTACGCAGTATTTT. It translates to CASSLARLAGVTQYF.